This T cell receptor (beta chain) was profiled in a study of blood T cell repertoires in COVID-19. Study-level information: Spain, Italy and the United States supplied samples that represented acute and convalescent COVID-19. T cells, B-cell-depleted T cells, or PBMCs provided the cDNA or gDNA that served as material.

CDR1 is KGHSH, CDR2 LQKENI, per germline. V was cut by 5 bases and J by 6 bases, with 17 bases left in between. The CDR3 contains 16 residues. Original processing notes: From reference gene primer amplification, estimates of nucleated cell counts were derived. Clones were sequenced by immunoSEQ multiplex PCR, and TCRdb holds only the in-frame ones, with some missing. V and J calls and clone size come straight from that table; D and trimming were deduced from the DNA. In the table there are 150,000 to 200,000 clones, approximately 84% of which are singletons. The rearrangement links TRBV18 to TRBJ1-6; D perhaps matches TRBD1 (5 bases). This sequence was found in a man aged 35 to 55 who had recovered from COVID-19. Sequencing was performed on peripheral blood. Written as DNA, the CDR3 is TGTGCCAGCTCAGAAGACAGCCCAAGGGTTAATTCACCCCTCCACTTT. Residues: CASSEDSPRVNSPLHF.